This T cell receptor (beta chain) comes out of a study of chemoradiotherapy in HPV16-positive cancers. Overall study: Candidate HPV-specific T-cell clones and common TCR motifs came from functional assays in two HPV16-positive patients. Study-wide points: During treatment, candidate HPV-specific clones and E7-related motifs expanded in tumor.

This CDR3 region has 13 residues. Trimming cost V 1 base and J 6 bases; bases outside gene matches: 0. Germline loops: CDR1 SGHNT, CDR2 YENEEA. Details on this clone: Its specificity is unknown.

Samples were taken several times over chemoradiotherapy. TCRdb keeps only in-frame clones here, not all; method: immunoSEQ multiplex PCR. The repertoire holds 20,000 to 25,000 clones, with around 88% as singletons. V usage is TRBV11-3 and J usage is TRBJ2-1; 7 nucleotides line up with TRBD1. The sequencing here drew on blood, taken from a patient who underwent chemoradiotherapy. The sequence was obtained from a human donor with HPV-associated anogenital cancer. CDR3 DNA sequence: TGTGCCAGCAGCTTAGGACAGGGCAATGAGCAGTTCTTC. It codes for CASSLGQGNEQFF.